The 24 T cell receptor beta chains given below trace back to one sample, sequenced in a study of blood T cells in healthy people across ages. A second PCR, run for roughly 7 to 11 cycles, used a sample-barcoded 5' primer plus a J-beta primer mix. Each CDR3 protein gets one entry after TCRdb re-called the 5' RACE reads with MiXCR. The table shows hundreds of thousands of distinct CDR3 sequences, with about 28% occurring only once. A further study also used this sample, focusing on T cells of mothers and their children.

Specimen: blood. The origin of the receptors is a boy between 2 and 15 years old in good health.

The V gene is TRBV5-1, the J gene TRBJ1-1, with a tentative D call TRBD1 (6 bases). Trimming stripped 4 bases from V and 2 bases from J, with 18 bases between. Germline CDR1 reads SGHRS; CDR2 reads YFSETQ. The CDR3 contains 16 residues. Here the CDR3 DNA reads TGCGCCAGCAGCCCGGGACACCGTCTCCCAAACACTGAAGCTTTCTTT. This encodes CASSPGHRLPNTEAFF.

The chain combines TRBV15 with TRBJ2-6, with D maybe TRBD2 (5 bases). The ends were cut back, 3 bases at V and 0 bases at J, with 9 bases in the middle. Germline V gene data show CDR1 as LNHNV and CDR2 as YYDKDF (reference sequence). This CDR3 region has 16 residues. The CDR3 here is CATSRDSLSGANVLTF. As DNA, the CDR3 is TGTGCCACCAGCAGGGACTCTCTCTCTGGGGCCAACGTCCTGACTTTC.

As regards this clonotype: At one boundary the junction diverges from the germline segment, which might be a read error. The chain has TRBV9 and TRBJ2-1, with TRBD1 matching over 8 bases. The CDR3 runs 16 residues. Germline V CDR1 and CDR2: SGDLS, YYNGEE. CDR3 amino acids: CASSFRTGSSYNEQFF. The CDR3, as DNA: TGTGCCAGCAGCTTTCGGACAGGGAGCTCCTACAATGAACAGTTCTTC.

This clonotype was detected only a few times. A junction boundary mismatches the germline segment, possibly from a read error. This chain uses TRBV6-5 with TRBJ2-5; D may correspond to TRBD1 or TRBD2 (5 bases each). Per the germline V gene, CDR1 is MNHEY and CDR2 is SVGAGI. The CDR3 runs to 14 residues. The CDR3 spells CVSSRRDLQETQYF. The CDR3 coding sequence is TGTGTCAGCAGTCGCCGGGACCTCCAAGAGACCCAGTACTTC.

This clonotype has at least ten counts. The chain uses TRBV13 and TRBJ2-5, with TRBD2 matching 8 bases. The CDR3 covers 15 residues. CDR1 PRHDT and CDR2 FYEKMQ come from the germline V gene (reference sequence). The V segment lost 4 bases and the J segment 4 bases; nucleotides outside the gene matches: 8. The CDR3 is CASSSRRGGRETQYF. Written as DNA, the CDR3 is TGTGCCAGCAGCTCCCGTCGGGGGGGGCGAGAGACCCAGTACTTC.

This clonotype was seen a handful of times. This chain connects TRBV2 to TRBJ1-5, with 7 bases lining up with TRBD1. The germline V gene encodes CDR1 SNHLY and CDR2 FYNNEI. V was clipped by 1 base and J by 11 bases; unmatched bases: 5. There are 13 residues in the CDR3. The CDR3 region is CASSEGTGMSQHF. The CDR3 region has the DNA TGTGCCAGCAGTGAAGGGACAGGTATGTCCCAGCATTTT.

The chain links TRBV20-1 to TRBJ2-1, with D perhaps TRBD1 or TRBD2 (5 bases each). Germline values: CDR1 DFQATT, CDR2 SNEGSKA (reference sequence). CDR3 length equals 11 residues. V lost 6 bases to trimming and J lost 8 bases, with 11 bases between them. CDR3 amino acids: CSAPRGDEQFF. As DNA, the CDR3 is TGCAGTGCCCCGAGGGGCGATGAGCAGTTCTTC.

The genes are TRBV9 and TRBJ2-5; D ambiguous. CDR1 is SGDLS, CDR2 YYNGEE, per germline. The CDR3 loop spans 17 amino acids. The V end was cut by 0 bases, the J end by 3 bases, with 18 bases between. The CDR3 DNA sequence: TGTGCCAGCAGCGTAGGTGTAAGGCAGGCGGCGGAAGAGACCCAGTACTTC. Translated: CASSVGVRQAAEETQYF.

This clonotype was detected many times. The chain joins TRBV20-1 to TRBJ2-1; maybe TRBD2 (5 bases). CDR3 size: 12 residues. CDR1 and CDR2 (germline): DFQATT, SNEGSKA (reference sequence). Trimming took 5 bases from V and 13 from J, leaving 18 bases between them. The CDR3 DNA reads TGCAGTGCTCAAGAGGGCAGCTCCGGACAGTTCTTC. Its translation is CSAQEGSSGQFF.

This clonotype was counted between two and nine times. The chain has TRBV10-3 and TRBJ2-3; 9 bases are a match to TRBD2. CDR1 is ENHRY, CDR2 SYGVKD, per germline. V lost 6 bases, J lost 0 bases, and 7 bases stayed unmatched. The length of the CDR3 is 16 residues. CDR3 sequence (DNA): TGTGCCATCAGGCCGGGACTAGCAGCTAGCACAGATACGCAGTATTTT. Protein: CAIRPGLAASTDTQYF.

The sample holds a few counts of this clonotype. The genes are TRBV3-1 and TRBJ2-5; D is unclear. V lost 4 bases and J lost 0, with 6 bases in between. The CDR3 runs 13 residues. The V gene's germline CDR1 is LGHDT and CDR2 YNNKEL (reference sequence). The CDR3: CASSPMNQETQYF. The CDR3 DNA sequence: TGTGCCAGCAGCCCCATGAACCAAGAGACCCAGTACTTC.

The rearrangement links TRBV5-4 to TRBJ2-5; 8 positions agree with TRBD2. The J call may be mistaken, given a closer DNA end match to TRBJ2-1. Germline CDR1 and CDR2: SGHNT and YYREEE (reference sequence). The CDR3 covers 16 residues. CDR3 coding DNA: TGTGCCAGCAGCTACCCCCGGGGAGCGGGAGAGAATGAGCAGTTCTTC. Protein sequence: CASSYPRGAGENEQFF.

The chain employs TRBV2 and TRBJ2-4; no clear D gene. In germline, CDR1 is SNHLY, CDR2 FYNNEI. This CDR3 region has 11 residues. V was cut by 7 bases and J by 9 bases, with 10 bases left in between. The CDR3 loop reads CASMGVGIQYF. Here the CDR3 DNA reads TGTGCCAGCATGGGCGTTGGCATTCAGTACTTC.

In this sample, this clonotype turned up a few times. The chain links TRBV27 to TRBJ2-5; 9 bases fit TRBD1. The CDR3 is 15 residues long. Germline loops: CDR1 MNHEY, CDR2 SMNVEV (reference sequence). The junction had 5 bases not matched to a gene; V was cut back by 5 bases and J by 1 base. The chain's CDR3 is CASSGRTGAQETQYF. CDR3 nucleotide sequence: TGTGCCAGCAGTGGTCGGACAGGGGCCCAAGAGACCCAGTACTTC.

This clonotype occurred a few times. V gene TRBV29-1 combines with J gene TRBJ2-7, with 9 bases matching TRBD1. V trimming: 6 bases; J trimming: 1 base; junction bases outside the gene matches: 4. The CDR3 covers 13 residues. CDR1 SQVTM and CDR2 ANQGSEA come from the germline V gene. CDR3 residues: CSVGQGPSYEQYF. The CDR3 DNA sequence: TGCAGCGTGGGACAGGGTCCTTCCTACGAGCAGTACTTC.

The chain combines TRBV12-3 or TRBV12-4 with TRBJ2-5, with TRBD1 as a possible D gene (6 bases). The J call could be wrong; TRBJ2-1 is a better fit for the DNA end. The CDR3 is 12 residues long. The CDR3: CASSDSGDEQFF. CDR3 DNA sequence: TGTGCCAGCAGTGACTCAGGGGATGAGCAGTTCTTC.

This clonotype has just a few counts. This chain joins TRBV10-3 and TRBJ2-1; D possibly matches TRBD1 or TRBD2 (5 bases each). The J call is doubtful: the DNA matches TRBJ2-5 better. The germline CDR1 and CDR2 sequences are ENHRY and SYGVKD. The CDR3 extends over 12 amino acids. The CDR3 DNA follows: TGTGCCATCGGGCAGGGAGCGTCGACCCAGTACTTC. Its translation is CAIGQGASTQYF.

The gene calls are TRBV6-1 and TRBJ1-5; no reliable D call. Germline CDR1 reads MNHNS; CDR2 reads SASEGT. V lost 2 bases and J lost 0, with 8 bases in between. The CDR3 covers 15 residues. The DNA for the CDR3 is TGTGCCAGCAGTGAATACAGCGGTAGCAATCAGCCCCAGCATTTT. Protein: CASSEYSGSNQPQHF.

This chain connects TRBV15 to TRBJ1-2; possible D gene TRBD1, 5 bases. This CDR3 is 13 amino acids long. V shed 1 base and J shed 4 bases, with 7 bases lying between them. Germline-derived CDR1 and CDR2 are LNHNV and YYDKDF (reference sequence). The CDR3 coding sequence is TGTGCCACCAGCAGAGGGGGGTCCTATGGCTACACCTTC. Translation gives CATSRGGSYGYTF. The full variable domain, in which reference TRBV15 and TRBJ1-2 provide the parts outside the CDR3, is DAMVIQNPRYQVTQFGKPVTLSCSQTLNHNVMYWYQQKSSQAPKLLFHYYDKDFNNEADTPDNFQSRRPNTSFCFLDIRSPGLGDTAMYLCATSRGGSYGYTFGSGTRLTVV.

The chain uses TRBV12-3 or TRBV12-4 and TRBJ2-1; D perhaps matches TRBD2 (5 bases). With 6 bases removed from V and 0 bases from J, the gap between germline ends came to 12 bases. The CDR3 sequence is 15 residues long. The CDR3 here is CASSRGLSSYNEQFF. The CDR3 region has the DNA TGTGCCAGCAGCCGGGGTTTGAGCTCCTACAATGAGCAGTTCTTC.

In its sample, this clonotype was seen a few times. The CDR3 spells CALGRELTGELFF. CDR3 DNA: TGTGCCCTCGGTAGGGAGTTAACCGGGGAGCTGTTTTTT. V gene TRBV7-2 combines with J gene TRBJ2-2; perhaps TRBD2 as D (5 bases). The V gene lost 11 bases and the J gene lost 5 bases, with 15 bases spanning the gap. The CDR3 length is 13 residues. Looked up from germline, CDR1 is SGHTA and CDR2 is FQGNSA.

The chain uses TRBV2 and TRBJ2-7; no firm D call. Trimming cost V 2 bases and J 7 bases, with 6 bases left between them. Germline CDR1 is SNHLY and CDR2 is FYNNEI. CDR3 size: 11 residues. CDR3 region: CASSEWREQYF. The DNA for the CDR3 is TGTGCCAGCAGTGAATGGAGAGAGCAGTACTTC. The full variable domain, rest sourced from reference TRBV2 and TRBJ2-7, is EPEVTQTPSHQVTQMGQEVILRCVPISNHLYFYWYRQILGQKVEFLVSFYNNEISEKSEIFDDQFSVERPDGSNFTLKIRSTKLEDSAMYFCASSEWREQYFGPGTRLTVT.

The chain uses TRBV3-1 and TRBJ2-5, with TRBD1 matching over 7 bases. The V gene end was trimmed by 4 bases and the J gene end by 5 bases; junction bases not matched to a gene: 7. The CDR3 loop spans 14 amino acids. The germline V gene encodes CDR1 LGHDT and CDR2 YNNKEL (reference sequence). The CDR3 DNA reads TGTGCCAGCAGCCGGGGACAGCGGAAGGAGACCCAGTACTTC. This codes for CASSRGQRKETQYF.

This chain links TRBV7-8 with TRBJ1-5; unclear D gene. Trimming pared 4 bases from V and 5 bases from J, leaving 9 bases between. The CDR3 contains 13 residues. The germline gives CDR1 SGHVS, CDR2 FQNEAQ. This chain's CDR3 is CASSSRLDQPQHF. CDR3 nucleotides: TGTGCCAGCAGCTCCCGTTTGGATCAGCCCCAGCATTTT.